The 20 T cell receptor beta chains presented below share a single source sample, sequenced in a study of human T cells and chemical hapten exposure. In TCRdb, the RACE reads were re-called with MiXCR into one record per CDR3 protein. This sample has around 80,000 distinct CDR3 sequences, with 7% to 9% found just once. Time point denoted: healthy volunteer bleed at 6 weeks. It was unfractionated whole blood from which total RNA was extracted. The sample was whole blood. These receptors were obtained from a male donor in good health. Some clones in this sample may be carry-over from other donors' samples.

A few counts support this clonotype. The chain has TRBV6-6 and TRBJ2-7; tentative D call: TRBD1 (6 bases). V lost 2 bases, J lost 3 bases, and 11 bases lay in between. The germline V gene encodes CDR1 MNHNY and CDR2 SVGAGI (reference sequence). The CDR3 covers 14 residues. The CDR3 sequence is CASSYVQGSYEQYF. In DNA, the CDR3 is TGTGCCAGCAGTTACGTACAGGGTAGCTACGAGCAGTACTTC.

This clonotype was counted between two and nine times. J is TRBJ2-2 and V is TRBV20-1; 9 nucleotides match TRBD1. CDR1 is DFQATT and CDR2 is SNEGSKA in the germline V gene (reference sequence). This CDR3 is 15 amino acids long. Trimming at V came to 0 bases and at J to 1 base, leaving 0 bases not matched to a gene. CDR3 protein: CSAREGQGNTGELFF. The CDR3 region has the DNA TGCAGTGCTAGAGAGGGACAGGGGAACACCGGGGAGCTGTTTTTT.

This clonotype came up many times. V and J are TRBV10-3 and TRBJ1-1, with D possibly TRBD1 on 5 matching bases. Per germline, CDR1 ENHRY and CDR2 SYGVKD. V shed 0 bases and J shed 2 bases, with 10 bases lying between them. CDR3 length: 15 residues. DNA of the CDR3: TGTGCCATCAGTGAGTCCGGTGGACATAACACTGAAGCTTTCTTT. It encodes CAISESGGHNTEAFF.

This clonotype was found a few times. V is TRBV3-1 and J is TRBJ2-1; tentatively, D is TRBD1 or TRBD2 (5 bases each). Germline lookup yields CDR1 LGHDT and CDR2 YNNKEL (reference sequence). V dropped 1 base and J dropped 4 bases, with 11 bases sitting between them. The CDR3 loop spans 15 amino acids. The CDR3 protein is CASSQGGAAYNEQFF. The CDR3 DNA is TGTGCCAGCAGCCAAGGAGGGGCAGCGTACAATGAGCAGTTCTTC.

The chain links TRBV9 to TRBJ2-3; D perhaps matches TRBD2 (7 bases). The CDR3 totals 17 residues. Germline V lookup: CDR1 SGDLS, CDR2 YYNGEE. The V and J ends lost 0 bases and 1 base respectively, with 15 bases between them. Here the CDR3 DNA reads TGTGCCAGCAGCGTAGGGAGGGGGGGGGCTGGCACAGATACGCAGTATTTT. Encoded protein: CASSVGRGGAGTDTQYF. Variable domain in full (rest from reference TRBV9 and TRBJ2-3): DSGVTQTPKHLITATGQRVTLRCSPRSGDLSVYWYQQSLDQGLQFLIQYYNGEERAKGNILERFSAQQFPDLHSELNLSSLELGDSALYFCASSVGRGGAGTDTQYFGPGTRLTVL.

This clonotype has more than one count but fewer than ten. The rearrangement joins TRBV3-1 to TRBJ2-2; D remains unclear. Germline V gives CDR1 LGHDT, CDR2 YNNKEL (reference sequence). CDR3 length: 15 amino acids. Trimming stripped 0 bases from V and 3 bases from J, with 8 bases between. CDR3 coding DNA: TGTGCCAGCAGCCAAGAGGGCCTCTACACCGGGGAGCTGTTTTTT. The encoded protein is CASSQEGLYTGELFF. The full variable domain, completed using reference TRBV3-1 and TRBJ2-2, is DTAVSQTPKYLVTQMGNDKSIKCEQNLGHDTMYWYKQDSKKFLKIMFSYNNKELIINETVPNRFSPKSPDKAHLNLHINSLELGDSAVYFCASSQEGLYTGELFFGEGSRLTVL.

This clonotype showed up many times. The chain uses TRBV29-1 and TRBJ2-7; 8 nucleotides match TRBD2. The CDR3 has 15 amino acids. Germline CDR1 and CDR2: SQVTM and ANQGSEA. Trimming removed 3 bases from V and 2 bases from J; junction bases left unmatched: 9. Here the CDR3 DNA reads TGCAGCGTTGAGTCGGGGGGGCGGCTGGCCTACGAGCAGTACTTC. It encodes CSVESGGRLAYEQYF.

In this sample, this clonotype turned up a few times. The chain links TRBV20-1 to TRBJ2-7; D is perhaps TRBD1 (5 bases). This CDR3 contains 14 residues. Germline assignment: CDR1 DFQATT and CDR2 SNEGSKA (reference sequence). Trimming removed 1 base from V and 2 bases from J, with 12 bases in between. CDR3 in DNA: TGCAGTGCTAGAGTCTCTGGGGCCCCCTACGAGCAGTACTTC. It specifies CSARVSGAPYEQYF.

The rearrangement links TRBV12-3 or TRBV12-4 to TRBJ2-7, with 10 positions matching TRBD2. V shed 10 bases and J 1 base; nucleotides not matched to a gene: 4. The length of the CDR3 is 13 residues. CDR3 protein: CAIRTSGSYEQYF. The CDR3 coding sequence is TGTGCCATTAGGACTAGCGGATCCTACGAGCAGTACTTC.

V usage is TRBV7-9 and J usage is TRBJ1-2; 7 bases agree with TRBD1. V lost 0 bases and J lost 4; bases outside the gene matches: 8. This CDR3 spans 16 amino acids. Per the germline V gene, CDR1 is SEHNR and CDR2 is FQNEAQ (reference sequence). CDR3 DNA: TGTGCCAGCAGCTTAGCCGAGTCGCCAGGGGGCTATGGCTACACCTTC. It codes for CASSLAESPGGYGYTF.

This chain joins TRBV12-3 or TRBV12-4 and TRBJ1-1; unclear D gene. This CDR3 is built from 14 residues. V was pared by 1 base and J by 0 bases, with 6 bases between. The CDR3 loop reads CASSLVGMNTEAFF. Here the CDR3 DNA reads TGTGCCAGCAGTTTAGTAGGCATGAACACTGAAGCTTTCTTT.

The chain employs TRBV6-2 or TRBV6-3 and TRBJ2-7; no firm D call. With 6 bases removed from V and 0 bases from J, the gap between germline ends came to 15 bases. Germline lookup yields CDR1 MNHEY and CDR2 SVGEGT. The CDR3 is 15 residues long. The CDR3 DNA follows: TGTGCCAGCAGGAAGTCGGACGGATTCTCCTACGAGCAGTACTTC. Protein sequence: CASRKSDGFSYEQYF.

The chain joins TRBV6-5 to TRBJ2-3, with D maybe TRBD1 (5 bases). This CDR3 is built from 15 residues. V was cut by 0 bases and J by 0 bases, with 7 bases left in between. The germline gives CDR1 MNHEY, CDR2 SVGAGI. The CDR3 spells CASSYSGLSTDTQYF. Here the CDR3 DNA reads TGTGCCAGCAGTTACTCGGGGCTTAGCACAGATACGCAGTATTTT.

This clonotype was counted a few times. The chain has TRBV3-1 and TRBJ2-1; 8 nucleotides align to TRBD1. Germline assignment: CDR1 LGHDT and CDR2 YNNKEL (reference sequence). The CDR3 covers 16 residues. The J segment lost 5 bases and the V segment lost 5 bases, leaving 11 bases of the junction unmatched. The CDR3 here is CASSYRQGSANNEQFF. CDR3 sequence (DNA): TGTGCCAGCAGCTATCGACAGGGGTCCGCTAACAATGAGCAGTTCTTC.

This clonotype appeared many times. This sequence joins TRBV7-3 and TRBJ2-3, with 8 bases aligning to TRBD1. Germline values: CDR1 SGHTA, CDR2 FQGTGA. The V segment lost 8 bases and the J segment 1 base; nucleotides outside the gene matches: 2. This CDR3 spans 13 amino acids. The CDR3 sequence: CASQGAGTDTQYF. CDR3 nucleotide sequence: TGTGCCAGCCAGGGGGCCGGCACAGATACGCAGTATTTT.

This chain links TRBV5-1 with TRBJ2-3, with 7 positions matching TRBD2. The germline CDR1 and CDR2 sequences are SGHRS and YFSETQ. The CDR3 is 17 amino acids. The junction had 11 bases not matched to a gene; V was cut back by 4 bases and J by 0 bases. The DNA for the CDR3 is TGCGCCAGCAGCCCCCCATCTAGCGGCACTAGCACAGATACGCAGTATTTT. This translates into CASSPPSSGTSTDTQYF.

The table lists this clonotype with many counts. The chain is built from TRBV29-1 and TRBJ1-4; 7 bases map to TRBD1. Germline CDR1 reads SQVTM; CDR2 reads ANQGSEA. The junction had 10 bases not matched to a gene; V was cut back by 7 bases and J by 8 bases. This CDR3 comprises 13 residues. The CDR3 loop is CSGLTGPREKLFF. In nucleotides, the CDR3 is TGCAGCGGTCTGACAGGGCCGAGGGAAAAACTGTTTTTT.

The chain recombines TRBV5-5 with TRBJ2-7; 10 positions match TRBD2. Germline assignment: CDR1 SGHKS and CDR2 YYEKEE (reference sequence). The J segment lost 3 bases and the V segment lost 4 bases, leaving 10 bases of the junction unmatched. This CDR3 comprises 16 residues. The CDR3 DNA reads as TGTGCCAGCAGCGCCCCGGGACTAGCGTCGGACTACGAGCAGTACTTC. Protein product: CASSAPGLASDYEQYF. Variable domain in full (rest from reference TRBV5-5 and TRBJ2-7): DAGVTQSPTHLIKTRGQQVTLRCSPISGHKSVSWYQQVLGQGPQFIFQYYEKEERGRGNFPDRFSARQFPNYSSELNVNALLLGDSALYLCASSAPGLASDYEQYFGPGTRLTVT.

The rearrangement joins TRBV12-3 or TRBV12-4 to TRBJ2-3; 7 bases are shared with TRBD2. CDR3 length: 17 amino acids. V lost 6 bases to trimming and J lost 4 bases; unmatched junction nucleotides: 16. CDR3 in amino acids: CASSPGRGNSGADTQYF. Written as DNA, the CDR3 is TGTGCCAGCAGCCCAGGGCGGGGGAACTCGGGGGCAGATACGCAGTATTTT.

The chain couples TRBV20-1 to TRBJ2-1; 10 nucleotides agree with TRBD2. V lost 0 bases to trimming and J lost 10 bases; unmatched junction nucleotides: 9. This CDR3 is 15 amino acids long. Germline-derived CDR1 and CDR2 are DFQATT and SNEGSKA (reference sequence). Here the CDR3 reads CSARDGIAGGGEQFF. The CDR3 DNA sequence: TGCAGTGCTAGAGATGGAATAGCGGGGGGTGGAGAGCAGTTCTTC.